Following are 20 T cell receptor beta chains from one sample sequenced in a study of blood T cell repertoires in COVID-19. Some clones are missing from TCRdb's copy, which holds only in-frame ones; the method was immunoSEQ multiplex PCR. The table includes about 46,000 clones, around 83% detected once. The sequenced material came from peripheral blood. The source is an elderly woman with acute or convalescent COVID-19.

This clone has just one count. Written as DNA, the CDR3 is TGCAGTGCTAGAATTGCGCTCGAGCAGTACTTC. The encoded protein is CSARIALEQYF. The chain recombines TRBV20-1 with TRBJ2-7, with D uncertain. This CDR3 has 11 residues. Between the trimmed V and J ends, which lost 2 bases and 6 bases, there was a span of 8 bases. Per the germline V gene, CDR1 is DFQATT and CDR2 is SNEGSKA (reference sequence).

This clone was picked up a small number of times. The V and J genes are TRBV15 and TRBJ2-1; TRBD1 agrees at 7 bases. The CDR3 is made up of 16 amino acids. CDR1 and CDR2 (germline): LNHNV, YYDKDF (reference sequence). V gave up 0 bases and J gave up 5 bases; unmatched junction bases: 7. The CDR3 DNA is TGTGCCACCAGCAGAGATACGGGACAGTCCAACAATGAGCAGTTCTTC. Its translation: CATSRDTGQSNNEQFF. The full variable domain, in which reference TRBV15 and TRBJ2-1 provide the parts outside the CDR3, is DAMVIQNPRYQVTQFGKPVTLSCSQTLNHNVMYWYQQKSSQAPKLLFHYYDKDFNNEADTPDNFQSRRPNTSFCFLDIRSPGLGDTAMYLCATSRDTGQSNNEQFFGPGTRLTVL.

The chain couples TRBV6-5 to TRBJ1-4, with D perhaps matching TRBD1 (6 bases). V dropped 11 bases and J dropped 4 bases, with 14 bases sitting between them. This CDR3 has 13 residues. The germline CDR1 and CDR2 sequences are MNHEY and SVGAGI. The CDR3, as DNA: TGTGCCGGAAACAGGGCCTTTAATGAAAAACTGTTTTTT. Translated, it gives CAGNRAFNEKLFF.

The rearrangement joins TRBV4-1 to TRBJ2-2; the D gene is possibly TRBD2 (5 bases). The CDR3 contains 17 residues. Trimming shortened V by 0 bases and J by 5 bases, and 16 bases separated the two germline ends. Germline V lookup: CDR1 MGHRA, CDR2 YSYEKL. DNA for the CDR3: TGCGCCAGCAGCCAAGATATCTCGGGGATGCGGACCGGGGAGCTGTTTTTT. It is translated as CASSQDISGMRTGELFF.

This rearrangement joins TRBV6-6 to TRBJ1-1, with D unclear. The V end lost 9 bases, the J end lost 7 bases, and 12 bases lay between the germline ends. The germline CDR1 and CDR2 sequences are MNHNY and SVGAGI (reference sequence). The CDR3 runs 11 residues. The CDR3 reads CASRTRDEAFF. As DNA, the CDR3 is TGTGCCAGTCGAACTCGGGATGAAGCTTTCTTT.

The CDR3 nucleotides read TGCGCCAGCAGCTTGGAGTCCCGCGGCACAGATACGCAGTATTTT. It encodes CASSLESRGTDTQYF. The chain links TRBV5-1 to TRBJ2-3; no clear D gene. This CDR3 is built from 15 residues. Germline values: CDR1 SGHRS, CDR2 YFSETQ. Deletions cut 0 bases from V and 1 base from J, with 9 bases between.

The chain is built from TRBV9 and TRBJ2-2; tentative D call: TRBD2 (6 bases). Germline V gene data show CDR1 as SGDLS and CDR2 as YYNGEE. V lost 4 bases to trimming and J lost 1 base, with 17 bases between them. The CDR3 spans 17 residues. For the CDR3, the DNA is TGTGCCAGCAGCCCCCCTTTTTTTAGCGGGAACACCGGGGAGCTGTTTTTT. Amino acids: CASSPPFFSGNTGELFF.

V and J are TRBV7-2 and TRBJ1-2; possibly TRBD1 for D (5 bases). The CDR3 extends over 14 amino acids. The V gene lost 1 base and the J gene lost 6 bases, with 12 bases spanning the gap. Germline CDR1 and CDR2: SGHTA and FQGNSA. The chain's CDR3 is CASSLEGLTDGYTF. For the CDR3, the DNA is TGTGCCAGCAGCTTAGAGGGACTGACTGATGGCTACACCTTC.

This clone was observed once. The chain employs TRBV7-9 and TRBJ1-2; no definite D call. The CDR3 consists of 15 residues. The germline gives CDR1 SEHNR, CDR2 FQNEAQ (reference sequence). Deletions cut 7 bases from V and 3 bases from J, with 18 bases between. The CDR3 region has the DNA TGTGCCAGCAACCCAGTCCTCCCCCGGGACTATGGCTACACCTTC. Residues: CASNPVLPRDYGYTF.

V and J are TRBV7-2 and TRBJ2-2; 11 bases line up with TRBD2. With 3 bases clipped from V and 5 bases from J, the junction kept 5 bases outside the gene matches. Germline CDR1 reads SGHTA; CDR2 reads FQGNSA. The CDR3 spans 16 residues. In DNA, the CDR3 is TGTGCCAGCAGCTTCTCAACTAGCGGGAGTACCGGGGAGCTGTTTTTT. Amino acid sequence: CASSFSTSGSTGELFF. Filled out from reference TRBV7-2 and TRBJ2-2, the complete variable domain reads GAGVSQSPSNKVTEKGKDVELRCDPISGHTALYWYRQSLGQGLEFLIYFQGNSAPDKSGLPSDRFSAERTGGSVSTLTIQRTQQEDSAVYLCASSFSTSGSTGELFFGEGSRLTVL.

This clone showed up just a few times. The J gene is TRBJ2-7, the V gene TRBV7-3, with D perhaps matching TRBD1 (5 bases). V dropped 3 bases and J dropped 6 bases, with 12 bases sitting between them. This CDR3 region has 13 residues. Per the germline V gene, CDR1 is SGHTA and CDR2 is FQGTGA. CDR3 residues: CASSLNFDSEQYF. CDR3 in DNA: TGTGCCAGCAGCTTGAATTTCGACAGCGAGCAGTACTTC.

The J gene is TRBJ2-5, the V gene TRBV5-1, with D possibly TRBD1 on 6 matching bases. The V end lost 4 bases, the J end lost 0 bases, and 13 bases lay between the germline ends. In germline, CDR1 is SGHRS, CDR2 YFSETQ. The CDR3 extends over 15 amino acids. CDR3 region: CASSTPTGDQETQYF. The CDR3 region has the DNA TGCGCCAGCAGCACCCCGACAGGCGACCAAGAGACCCAGTACTTC.

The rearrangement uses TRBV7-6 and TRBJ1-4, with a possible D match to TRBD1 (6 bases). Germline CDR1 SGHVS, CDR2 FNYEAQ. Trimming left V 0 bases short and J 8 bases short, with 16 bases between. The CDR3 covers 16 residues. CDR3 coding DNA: TGTGCCAGCAGCTTAGCGGCGGGGGGCGCAGGGGAAAAACTGTTTTTT. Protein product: CASSLAAGGAGEKLFF.

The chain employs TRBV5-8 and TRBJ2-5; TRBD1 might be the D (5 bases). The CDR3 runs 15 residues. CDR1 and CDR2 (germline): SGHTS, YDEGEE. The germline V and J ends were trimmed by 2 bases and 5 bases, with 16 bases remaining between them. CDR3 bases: TGTGCCAGCAGCTTAGACCAGGGCACCAAGGAGACCCAGTACTTC. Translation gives CASSLDQGTKETQYF.

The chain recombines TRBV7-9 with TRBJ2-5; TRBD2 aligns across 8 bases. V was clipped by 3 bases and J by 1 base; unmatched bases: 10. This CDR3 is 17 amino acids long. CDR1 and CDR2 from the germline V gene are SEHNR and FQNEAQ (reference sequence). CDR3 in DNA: TGTGCCAGCAGCTTTGGGAGTCCACTAGCGGCCCAAGAGACCCAGTACTTC. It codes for CASSFGSPLAAQETQYF.

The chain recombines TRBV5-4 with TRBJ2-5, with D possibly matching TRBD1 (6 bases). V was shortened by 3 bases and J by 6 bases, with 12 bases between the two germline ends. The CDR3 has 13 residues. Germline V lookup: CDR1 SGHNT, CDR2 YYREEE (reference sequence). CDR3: CASSWSGQQTQYF. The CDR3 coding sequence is TGTGCCAGCAGCTGGTCGGGACAACAGACCCAGTACTTC.

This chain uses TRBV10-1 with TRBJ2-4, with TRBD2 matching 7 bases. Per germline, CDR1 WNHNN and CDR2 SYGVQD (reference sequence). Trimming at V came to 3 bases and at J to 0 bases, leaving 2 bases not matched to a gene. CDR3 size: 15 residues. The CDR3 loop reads CASSDGGLAKNIQYF. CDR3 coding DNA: TGCGCCAGCAGTGACGGGGGGTTAGCCAAAAACATTCAGTACTTC.

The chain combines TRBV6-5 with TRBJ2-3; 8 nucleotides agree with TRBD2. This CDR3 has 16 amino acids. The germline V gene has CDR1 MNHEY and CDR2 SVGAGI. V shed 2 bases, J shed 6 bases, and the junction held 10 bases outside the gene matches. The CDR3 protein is CASSYGTRPHGDTQYF. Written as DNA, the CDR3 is TGTGCCAGCAGTTACGGGACTAGGCCTCACGGGGATACGCAGTATTTT.

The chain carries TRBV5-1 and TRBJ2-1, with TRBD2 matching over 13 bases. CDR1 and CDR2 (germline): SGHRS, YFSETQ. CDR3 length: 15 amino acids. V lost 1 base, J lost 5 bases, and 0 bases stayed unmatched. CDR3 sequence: CASSLTSGGDNEQFF. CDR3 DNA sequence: TGCGCCAGCAGCTTGACTAGCGGGGGGGACAATGAGCAGTTCTTC.

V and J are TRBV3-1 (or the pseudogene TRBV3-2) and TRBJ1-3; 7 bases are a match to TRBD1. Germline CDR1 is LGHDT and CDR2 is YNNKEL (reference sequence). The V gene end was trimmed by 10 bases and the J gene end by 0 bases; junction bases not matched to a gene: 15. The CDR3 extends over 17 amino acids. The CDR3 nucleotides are TGTGCCAACCAATGTTGGACAGGCAACTTCTCTGGAAACACCATATATTTT. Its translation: CANQCWTGNFSGNTIYF.